The source of this T cell receptor (beta chain) is a study of T-cell reconstitution after alpha-beta-depleted transplantation in children. Unique molecular identifiers were used in preparing the TCRbeta library. A single record per CDR3 protein comes from TCRdb applying MiXCR to the PCR reads. Among under 750,000 distinct CDR3 sequences listed, 23% were seen once. Trimming left V 3 bases short and J 12 bases short, with 14 bases between. The CDR3 is made up of 12 amino acids. The table lists this clonotype with a few counts. The source was PBMCs, mostly from graft donor cells, collected 360 days after TCRalphabeta/CD19-depleted stem cell transplant. The rearrangement links TRBV12-3 or TRBV12-4 to TRBJ2-5; possibly TRBD2 for D (6 bases). The receptor was isolated from a boy under two years old who had a stem cell transplant for acute myeloid leukemia, so the T cells may come from the graft donor. The CDR3, as DNA: TGTGCCAGCAGTTTCGGGGACTCGCGAAAGTACTTC. Translating gives CASSFGDSRKYF.